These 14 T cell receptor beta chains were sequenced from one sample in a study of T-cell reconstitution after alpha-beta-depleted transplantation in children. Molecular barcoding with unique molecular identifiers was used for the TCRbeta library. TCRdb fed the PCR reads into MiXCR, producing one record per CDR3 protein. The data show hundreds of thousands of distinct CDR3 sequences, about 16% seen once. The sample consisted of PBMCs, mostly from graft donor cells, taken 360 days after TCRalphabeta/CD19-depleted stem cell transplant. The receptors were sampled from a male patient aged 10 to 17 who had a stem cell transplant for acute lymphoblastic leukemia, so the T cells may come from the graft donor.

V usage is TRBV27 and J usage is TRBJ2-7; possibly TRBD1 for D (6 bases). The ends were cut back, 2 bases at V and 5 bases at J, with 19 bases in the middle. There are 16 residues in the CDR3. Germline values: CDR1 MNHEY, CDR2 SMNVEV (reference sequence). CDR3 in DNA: TGTGCCAGCAGTTTAACGAGACAGGTCTATGGGGACGAGCAGTACTTC. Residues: CASSLTRQVYGDEQYF.

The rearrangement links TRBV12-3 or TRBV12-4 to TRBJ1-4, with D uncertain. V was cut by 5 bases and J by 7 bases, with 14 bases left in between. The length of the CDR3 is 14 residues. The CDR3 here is CASSQDRVVEKLFF. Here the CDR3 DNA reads TGTGCCAGCAGTCAGGACCGGGTGGTTGAAAAACTGTTTTTT.

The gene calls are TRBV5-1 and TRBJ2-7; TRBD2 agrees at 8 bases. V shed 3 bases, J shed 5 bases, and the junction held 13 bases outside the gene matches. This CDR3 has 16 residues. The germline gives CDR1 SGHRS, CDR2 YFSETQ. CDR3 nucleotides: TGCGCCAGCAGCTCCTCGAGCTCCGGGAGGGGAAACGAGCAGTACTTC. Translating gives CASSSSSSGRGNEQYF.

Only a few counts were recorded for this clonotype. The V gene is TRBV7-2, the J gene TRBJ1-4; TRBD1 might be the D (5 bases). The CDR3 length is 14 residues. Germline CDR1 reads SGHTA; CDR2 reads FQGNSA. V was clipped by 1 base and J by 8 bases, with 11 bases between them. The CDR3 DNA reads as TGTGCCAGCAGCTTAGAATGGGGCCGGGAAAAACTGTTTTTT. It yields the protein CASSLEWGREKLFF.

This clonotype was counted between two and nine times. Here the CDR3 reads CASSQVSPKNIQYF. CDR3 bases: TGTGCCAGCAGCCAAGTTAGCCCCAAAAACATTCAGTACTTC. V and J are TRBV14 and TRBJ2-4; D not resolved. In germline, CDR1 is SGHDN, CDR2 FVKESK. Between the trimmed V and J ends, which lost 1 base and 2 bases, there was a span of 6 bases. This CDR3 is built from 14 residues.

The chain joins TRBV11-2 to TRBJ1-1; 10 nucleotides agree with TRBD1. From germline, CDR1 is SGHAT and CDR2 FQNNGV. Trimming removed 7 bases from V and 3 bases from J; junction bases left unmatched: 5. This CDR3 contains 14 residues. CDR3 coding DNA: TGTGCCAGCATCGTAGGGACAGGGGACACTGAAGCTTTCTTT. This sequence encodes CASIVGTGDTEAFF.

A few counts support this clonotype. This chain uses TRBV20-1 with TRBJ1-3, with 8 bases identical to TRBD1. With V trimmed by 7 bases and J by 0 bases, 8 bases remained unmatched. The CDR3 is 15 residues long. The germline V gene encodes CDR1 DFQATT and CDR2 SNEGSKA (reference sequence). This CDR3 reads CSGLQGAFSGNTIYF. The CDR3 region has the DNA TGCAGTGGGCTGCAGGGGGCATTCTCTGGAAACACCATATATTTT.

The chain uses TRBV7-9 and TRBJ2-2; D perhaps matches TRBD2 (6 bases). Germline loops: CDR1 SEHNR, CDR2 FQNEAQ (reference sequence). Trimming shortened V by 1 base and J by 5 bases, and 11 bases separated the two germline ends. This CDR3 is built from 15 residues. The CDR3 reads CASSLGLVETGELFF. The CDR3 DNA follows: TGTGCCAGCAGCTTAGGACTAGTGGAGACCGGGGAGCTGTTTTTT. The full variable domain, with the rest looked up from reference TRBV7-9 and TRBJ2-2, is DTGVSQNPRHKITKRGQNVTFRCDPISEHNRLYWYRQTLGQGPEFLTYFQNEAQLEKSRLLSDRFSAERPKGSFSTLEIQRTEQGDSAMYLCASSLGLVETGELFFGEGSRLTVL.

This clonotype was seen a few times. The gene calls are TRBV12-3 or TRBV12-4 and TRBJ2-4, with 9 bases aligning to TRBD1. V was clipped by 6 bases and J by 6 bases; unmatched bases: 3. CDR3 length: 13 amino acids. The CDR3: CASRGQGRNIQYF. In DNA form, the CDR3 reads TGTGCCAGCAGGGGACAGGGAAGAAACATTCAGTACTTC.

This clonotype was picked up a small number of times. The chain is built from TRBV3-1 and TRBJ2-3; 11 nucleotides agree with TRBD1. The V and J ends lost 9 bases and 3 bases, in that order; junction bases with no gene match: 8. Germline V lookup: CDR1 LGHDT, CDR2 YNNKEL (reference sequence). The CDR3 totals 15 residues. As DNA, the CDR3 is TGTGCCAGTAACGCCGGGACAGGGGGTACAGATACGCAGTATTTT. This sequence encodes CASNAGTGGTDTQYF.

The CDR3 DNA reads as TGCAGCGTTGTAGTTGCGCCCGGGACAGGGAGTACTGAAGCTTTCTTT. This translates into CSVVVAPGTGSTEAFF. V and J are TRBV29-1 and TRBJ1-1; 9 bases match TRBD1. CDR3 size: 16 residues. Germline V gene lookup returns CDR1 SQVTM and CDR2 ANQGSEA. V trimming: 4 bases; J trimming: 5 bases; junction bases outside the gene matches: 14.

For the CDR3, the DNA is TGCAGTGCTAGAGTGCCCAGCACAGATACGCAGTATTTT. As protein: CSARVPSTDTQYF. The J gene is TRBJ2-3, the V gene TRBV20-1; no definite D call. The CDR3 has 13 residues. CDR1 DFQATT and CDR2 SNEGSKA come from the germline V gene (reference sequence). Trimming left V 1 base short and J 0 bases short, with 5 bases between.

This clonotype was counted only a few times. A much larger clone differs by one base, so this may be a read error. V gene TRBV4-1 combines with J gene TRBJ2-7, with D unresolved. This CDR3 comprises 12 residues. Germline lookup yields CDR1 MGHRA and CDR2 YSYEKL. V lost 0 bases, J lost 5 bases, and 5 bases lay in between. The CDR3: CASSQERNEQYF. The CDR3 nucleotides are TGCGCCAGCAGCCAAGAAAGGAACGAGCAGTACTTC.

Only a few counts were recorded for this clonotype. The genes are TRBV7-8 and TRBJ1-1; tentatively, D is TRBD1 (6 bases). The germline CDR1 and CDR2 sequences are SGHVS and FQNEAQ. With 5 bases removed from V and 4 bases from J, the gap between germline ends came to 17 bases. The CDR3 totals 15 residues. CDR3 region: CASSPTGPGGTEAFF. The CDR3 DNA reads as TGTGCCAGCAGCCCTACAGGGCCAGGAGGCACTGAAGCTTTCTTT.